This T cell receptor (beta chain) was found in a study of blood T cells in healthy people across ages. Study conclusions and caveats: The fall in TCR beta diversity per million T cells was roughly linear with age. CMV status of donors was unknown, possibly confounding expanded clonotype changes.

A second PCR, run for about 7 to 11 cycles, used a sample-barcoded 5' primer plus a J-beta primer mix. Every cDNA molecule carried a tag from a template-switch adaptor bearing 12 random nucleotides. All samples gave at least 2.5 million CDR3-containing paired-end reads. TCRdb used MiXCR to reprocess the 5' RACE reads, holding one entry per CDR3 protein. The repertoire holds about 780,000 distinct CDR3 sequences, with more than 35% as singletons. This clonotype was seen ten or more times. As yet, its antigen is unknown. This CDR3 is 15 amino acids long. V gave up 3 bases and J gave up 1 base, with 11 bases separating them. Germline loops: CDR1 MDHEN, CDR2 SYDVKM.

Sequencing used blood. The origin of this receptor is an older man in good health. V and J are TRBV28 and TRBJ2-3; no firm D call. The CDR3 region is CASSFSRSGTDTQYF. In DNA form, the CDR3 reads TGTGCCAGCAGTTTCTCACGGTCAGGCACAGATACGCAGTATTTT.